The clone carrying this TCR beta chain was recorded a few times. PCR used 60 Vbeta primers and 13 Jbeta primers. The method was immunoSEQ multiplex PCR; TCRdb's version includes in-frame clones alone and lacks a portion of them. In the table there are 110,000 or so clones, around 79% of which are singletons. This sample is part of a study of cytomegalovirus exposure and HLA in healthy donors. The sequence was obtained from a woman in her late teens or twenties in good health and CMV-seronegative. Material for sequencing was PBMCs.

The chain's CDR3 is CASSLGDSTGELFF. DNA for the CDR3: TGTGCCAGCAGCTTAGGGGACAGCACCGGGGAGCTGTTTTTT. V gene TRBV7-9 combines with J gene TRBJ2-2, with TRBD1 matching 7 bases. V was clipped by 1 base and J by 4 bases; unmatched bases: 0. Germline CDR1 SEHNR, CDR2 FQNEAQ (reference sequence). The CDR3 sequence is 14 residues long.